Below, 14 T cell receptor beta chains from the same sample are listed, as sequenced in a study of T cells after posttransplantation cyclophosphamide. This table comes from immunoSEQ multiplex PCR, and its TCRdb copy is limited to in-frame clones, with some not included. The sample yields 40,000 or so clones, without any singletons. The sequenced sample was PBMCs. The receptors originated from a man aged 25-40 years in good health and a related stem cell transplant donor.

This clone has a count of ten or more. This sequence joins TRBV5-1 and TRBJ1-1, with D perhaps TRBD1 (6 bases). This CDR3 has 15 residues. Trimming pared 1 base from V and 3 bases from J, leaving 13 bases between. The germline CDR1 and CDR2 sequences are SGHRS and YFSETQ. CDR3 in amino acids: CASSLLQGLHTEAFF. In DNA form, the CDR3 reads TGCGCCAGCAGCTTGTTACAGGGTCTTCACACTGAAGCTTTCTTT.

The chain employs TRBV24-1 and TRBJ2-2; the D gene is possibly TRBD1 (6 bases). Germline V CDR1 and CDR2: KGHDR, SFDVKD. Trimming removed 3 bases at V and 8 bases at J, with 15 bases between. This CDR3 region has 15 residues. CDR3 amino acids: CATSDTDRLGGELFF. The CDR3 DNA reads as TGTGCCACCAGTGATACCGACAGGTTGGGAGGGGAGCTGTTTTTT.

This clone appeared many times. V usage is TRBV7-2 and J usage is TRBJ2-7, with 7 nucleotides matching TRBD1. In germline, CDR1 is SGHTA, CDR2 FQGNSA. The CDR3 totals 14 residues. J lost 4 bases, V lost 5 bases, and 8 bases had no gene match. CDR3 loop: CASSRDSFLYEQYF. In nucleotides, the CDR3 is TGTGCCAGCAGCCGGGACAGTTTTCTTTACGAGCAGTACTTC.

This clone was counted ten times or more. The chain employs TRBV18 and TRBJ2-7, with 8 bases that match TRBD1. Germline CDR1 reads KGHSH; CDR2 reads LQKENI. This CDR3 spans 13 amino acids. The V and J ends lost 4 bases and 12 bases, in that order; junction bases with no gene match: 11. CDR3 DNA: TGTGCCAGCTCACTGGACAGGGTGATGATTCCGTACTTC. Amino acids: CASSLDRVMIPYF.

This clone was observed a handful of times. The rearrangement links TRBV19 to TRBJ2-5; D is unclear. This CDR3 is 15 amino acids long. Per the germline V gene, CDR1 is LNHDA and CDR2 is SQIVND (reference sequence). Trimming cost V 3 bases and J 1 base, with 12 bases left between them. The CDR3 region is CASSMSRQTQETQYF. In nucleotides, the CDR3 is TGTGCCAGTAGTATGTCCAGGCAGACCCAAGAGACCCAGTACTTC. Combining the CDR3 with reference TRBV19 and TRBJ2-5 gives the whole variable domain DGGITQSPKYLFRKEGQNVTLSCEQNLNHDAMYWYRQDPGQGLRLIYYSQIVNDFQKGDIAEGYSVSREKKESFPLTVTSAQKNPTAFYLCASSMSRQTQETQYFGPGTRLLVL.

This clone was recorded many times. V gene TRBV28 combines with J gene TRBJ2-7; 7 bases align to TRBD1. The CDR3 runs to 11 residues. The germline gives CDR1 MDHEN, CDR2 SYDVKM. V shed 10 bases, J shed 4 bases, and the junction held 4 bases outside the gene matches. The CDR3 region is CAIQGRYEQYF. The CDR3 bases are TGTGCCATACAGGGGAGATACGAGCAGTACTTC.

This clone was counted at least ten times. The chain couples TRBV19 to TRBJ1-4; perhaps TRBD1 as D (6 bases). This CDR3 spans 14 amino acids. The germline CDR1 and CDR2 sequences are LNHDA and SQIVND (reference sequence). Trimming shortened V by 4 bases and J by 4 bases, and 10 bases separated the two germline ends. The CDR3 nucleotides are TGTGCCAGTAGTAAACAGGGTGGTAATGAAAAACTGTTTTTT. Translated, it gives CASSKQGGNEKLFF.

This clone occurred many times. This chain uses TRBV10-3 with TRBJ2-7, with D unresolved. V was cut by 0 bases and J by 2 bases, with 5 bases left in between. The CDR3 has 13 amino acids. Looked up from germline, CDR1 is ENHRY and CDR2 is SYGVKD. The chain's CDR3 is CAISESRAYEQYF. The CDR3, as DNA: TGTGCCATCAGTGAGTCAAGGGCCTACGAGCAGTACTTC.

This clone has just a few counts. The CDR3 sequence: CASSLEPTGGYEQYF. DNA for the CDR3: TGCGCCAGCAGCTTGGAGCCGACAGGGGGCTACGAGCAGTACTTC. The chain recombines TRBV5-1 with TRBJ2-7, with TRBD1 matching over 9 bases. CDR1 and CDR2 (germline): SGHRS, YFSETQ. V lost 0 bases to trimming and J lost 3 bases; unmatched junction nucleotides: 4. The CDR3 totals 15 residues.

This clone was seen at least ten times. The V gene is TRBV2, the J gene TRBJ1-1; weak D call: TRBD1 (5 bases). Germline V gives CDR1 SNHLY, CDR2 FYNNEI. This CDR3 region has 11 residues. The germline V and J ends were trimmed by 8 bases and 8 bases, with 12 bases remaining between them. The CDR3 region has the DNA TGTGCCAGCCTGATCAGGGTGGAAGCTTTCTTT. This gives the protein CASLIRVEAFF.

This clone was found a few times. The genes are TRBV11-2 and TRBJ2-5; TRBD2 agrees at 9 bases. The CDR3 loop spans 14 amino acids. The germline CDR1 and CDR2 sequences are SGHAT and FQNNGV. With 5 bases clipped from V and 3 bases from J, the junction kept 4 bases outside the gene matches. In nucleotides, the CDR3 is TGTGCCAGCAGCACGGCGGGGGGGAAAGAGACCCAGTACTTC. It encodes CASSTAGGKETQYF.

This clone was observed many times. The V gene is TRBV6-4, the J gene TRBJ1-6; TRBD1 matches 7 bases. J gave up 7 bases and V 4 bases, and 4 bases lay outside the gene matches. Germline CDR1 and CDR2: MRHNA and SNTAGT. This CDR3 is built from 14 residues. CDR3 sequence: CASSARQGNSPLHF. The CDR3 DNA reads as TGTGCCAGCAGTGCCCGACAGGGCAATTCACCCCTCCACTTT.

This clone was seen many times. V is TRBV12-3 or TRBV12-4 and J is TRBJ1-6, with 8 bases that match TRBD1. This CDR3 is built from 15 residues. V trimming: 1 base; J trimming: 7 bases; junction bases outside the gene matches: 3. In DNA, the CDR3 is TGTGCCAGCAGTTTAGTATCAGGGGGCAATTCACCCCTCCACTTT. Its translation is CASSLVSGGNSPLHF.

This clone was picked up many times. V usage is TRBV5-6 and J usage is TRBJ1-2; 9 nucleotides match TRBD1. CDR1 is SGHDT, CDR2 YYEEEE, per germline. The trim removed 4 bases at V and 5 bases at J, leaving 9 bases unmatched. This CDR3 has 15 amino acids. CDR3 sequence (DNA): TGTGCCAGCAGCGCGACTGGACAGGGGAAGTATGGCTACACCTTC. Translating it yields CASSATGQGKYGYTF.